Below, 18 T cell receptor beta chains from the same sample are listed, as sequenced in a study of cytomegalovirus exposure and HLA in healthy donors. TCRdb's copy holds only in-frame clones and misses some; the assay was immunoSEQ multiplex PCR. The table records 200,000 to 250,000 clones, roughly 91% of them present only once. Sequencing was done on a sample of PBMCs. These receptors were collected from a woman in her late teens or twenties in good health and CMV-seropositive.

The CDR3 DNA follows: TGCGCCAGCAGTAAGCGGGATGTCACCCACGAGCAGTACTTC. This gives the protein CASSKRDVTHEQYF. J is TRBJ2-7 and V is TRBV4-1, with TRBD2 matching 7 bases. Germline V lookup: CDR1 MGHRA, CDR2 YSYEKL. The CDR3 is 14 amino acids. With V trimmed by 6 bases and J by 5 bases, 10 bases remained unmatched.

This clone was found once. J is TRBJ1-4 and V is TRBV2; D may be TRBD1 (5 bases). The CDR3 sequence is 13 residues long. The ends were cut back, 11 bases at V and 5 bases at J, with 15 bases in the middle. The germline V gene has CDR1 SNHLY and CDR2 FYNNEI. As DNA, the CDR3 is TGTGCCGGAACGACAGACGCGAATGAAAAACTGTTTTTT. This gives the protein CAGTTDANEKLFF. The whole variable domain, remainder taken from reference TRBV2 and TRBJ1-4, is EPEVTQTPSHQVTQMGQEVILRCVPISNHLYFYWYRQILGQKVEFLVSFYNNEISEKSEIFDDQFSVERPDGSNFTLKIRSTKLEDSAMYFCAGTTDANEKLFFGSGTQLSVL.

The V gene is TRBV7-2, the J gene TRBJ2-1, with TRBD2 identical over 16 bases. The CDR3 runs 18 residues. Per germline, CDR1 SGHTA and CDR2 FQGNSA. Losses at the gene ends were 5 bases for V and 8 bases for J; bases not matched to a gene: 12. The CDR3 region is CASSKTGTSGRAFYEQFF. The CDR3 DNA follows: TGTGCCAGCAGCAAAACCGGGACTAGCGGGAGGGCCTTTTATGAGCAGTTCTTC.

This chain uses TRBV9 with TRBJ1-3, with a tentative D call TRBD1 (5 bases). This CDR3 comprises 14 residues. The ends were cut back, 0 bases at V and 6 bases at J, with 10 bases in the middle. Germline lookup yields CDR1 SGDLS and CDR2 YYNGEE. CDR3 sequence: CASSVGGGTNTIYF. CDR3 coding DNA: TGTGCCAGCAGCGTAGGGGGGGGAACAAACACCATATATTTT.

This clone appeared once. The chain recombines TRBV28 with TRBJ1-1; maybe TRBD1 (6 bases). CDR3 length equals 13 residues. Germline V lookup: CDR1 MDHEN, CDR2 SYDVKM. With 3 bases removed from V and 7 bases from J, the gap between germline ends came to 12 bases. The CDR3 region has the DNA TGTGCCAGCAGTTTCCAGGGGAATTATGAAGCTTTCTTT. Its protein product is CASSFQGNYEAFF.

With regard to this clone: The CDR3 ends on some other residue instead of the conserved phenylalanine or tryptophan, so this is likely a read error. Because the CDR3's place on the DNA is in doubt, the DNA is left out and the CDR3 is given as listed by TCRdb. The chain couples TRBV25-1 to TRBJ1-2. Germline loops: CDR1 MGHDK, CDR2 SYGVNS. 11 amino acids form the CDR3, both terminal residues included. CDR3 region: CASSENGGLWV.

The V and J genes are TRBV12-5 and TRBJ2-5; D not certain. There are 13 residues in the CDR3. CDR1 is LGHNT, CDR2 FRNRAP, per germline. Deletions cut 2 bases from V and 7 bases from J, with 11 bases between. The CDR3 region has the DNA TGTGCTAGTGGTTTGTTAGAGGAAGGGACCCAGTACTTC. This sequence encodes CASGLLEEGTQYF.

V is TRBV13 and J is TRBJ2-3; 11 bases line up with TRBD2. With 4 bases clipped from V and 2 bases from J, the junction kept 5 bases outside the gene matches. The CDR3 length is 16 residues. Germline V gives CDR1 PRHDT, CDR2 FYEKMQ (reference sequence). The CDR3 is CASSSRTSGFTDTQYF. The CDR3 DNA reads TGTGCCAGCAGCTCGCGGACTAGCGGGTTCACAGATACGCAGTATTTT.

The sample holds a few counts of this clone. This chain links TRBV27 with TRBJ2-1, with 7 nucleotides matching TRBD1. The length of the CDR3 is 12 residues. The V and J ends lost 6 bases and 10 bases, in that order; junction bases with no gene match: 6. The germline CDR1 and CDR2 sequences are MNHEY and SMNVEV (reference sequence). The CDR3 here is CASSRKDREQFF. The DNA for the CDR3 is TGTGCCAGCAGCCGGAAGGACAGGGAGCAGTTCTTC.

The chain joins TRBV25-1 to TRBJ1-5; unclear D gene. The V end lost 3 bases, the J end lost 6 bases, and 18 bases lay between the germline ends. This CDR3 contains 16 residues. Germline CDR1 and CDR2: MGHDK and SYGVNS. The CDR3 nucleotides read TGTGCCAGCAGTGACCTTTTTGAGGGAACGGGTCAGCCCCAGCATTTT. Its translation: CASSDLFEGTGQPQHF.

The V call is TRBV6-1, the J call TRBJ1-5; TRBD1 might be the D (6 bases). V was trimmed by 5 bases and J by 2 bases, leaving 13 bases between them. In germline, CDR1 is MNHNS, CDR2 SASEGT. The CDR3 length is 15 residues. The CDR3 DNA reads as TGTGCCAGCAGTCCACAGGGTCAGGGCAATCAGCCCCAGCATTTT. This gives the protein CASSPQGQGNQPQHF.

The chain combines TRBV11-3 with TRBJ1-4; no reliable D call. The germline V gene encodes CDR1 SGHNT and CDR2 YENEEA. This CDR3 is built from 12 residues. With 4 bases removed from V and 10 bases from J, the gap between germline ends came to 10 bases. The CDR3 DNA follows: TGTGCCAGCAGCTCGGAATCAGGAAAACTGTTTTTT. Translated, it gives CASSSESGKLFF.

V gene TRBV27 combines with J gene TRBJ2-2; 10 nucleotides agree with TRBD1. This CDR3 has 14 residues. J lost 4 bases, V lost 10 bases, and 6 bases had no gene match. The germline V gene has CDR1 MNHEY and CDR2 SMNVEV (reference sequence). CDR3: CATGTGEGTGELFF. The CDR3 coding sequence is TGTGCCACCGGGACAGGGGAAGGCACCGGGGAGCTGTTTTTT.

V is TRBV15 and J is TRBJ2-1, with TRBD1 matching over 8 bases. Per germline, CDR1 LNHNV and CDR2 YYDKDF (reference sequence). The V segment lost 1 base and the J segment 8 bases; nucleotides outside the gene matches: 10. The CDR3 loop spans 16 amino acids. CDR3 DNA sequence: TGTGCCACCAGCAGAGGAGTGCAGGGGGCTCGGTATGAGCAGTTCTTC. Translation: CATSRGVQGARYEQFF.

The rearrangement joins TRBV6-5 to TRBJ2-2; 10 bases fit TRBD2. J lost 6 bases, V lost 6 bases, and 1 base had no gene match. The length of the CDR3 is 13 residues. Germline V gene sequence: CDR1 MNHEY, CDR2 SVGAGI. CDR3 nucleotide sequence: TGTGCCAGCAGAGCGGGGGGGTCCGGGGAGCTGTTTTTT. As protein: CASRAGGSGELFF.

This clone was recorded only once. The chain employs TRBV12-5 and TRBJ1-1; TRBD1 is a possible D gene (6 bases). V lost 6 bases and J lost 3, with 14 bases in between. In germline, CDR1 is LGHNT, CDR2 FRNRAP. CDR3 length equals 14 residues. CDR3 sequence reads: CASGAGVMYTEAFF. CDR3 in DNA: TGTGCTAGTGGGGCAGGGGTTATGTACACTGAAGCTTTCTTT.

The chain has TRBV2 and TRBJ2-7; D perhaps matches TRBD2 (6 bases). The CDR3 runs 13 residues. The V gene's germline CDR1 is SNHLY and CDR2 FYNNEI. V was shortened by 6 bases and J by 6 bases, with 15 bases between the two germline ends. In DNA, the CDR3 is TGTGCCAGCAGAGTAACAGCGCGGGGCGAGCAGTACTTC. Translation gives CASRVTARGEQYF.

This chain's CDR3 is CASSLRGDRDASYEQYF. As DNA, the CDR3 is TGTGCCAGCAGTCTCCGGGGTGACAGGGACGCGTCCTACGAGCAGTACTTC. This rearrangement joins TRBV28 to TRBJ2-7; TRBD1 aligns across 7 bases. Germline CDR1 is MDHEN and CDR2 is SYDVKM. The V and J ends lost 5 bases and 1 base, in that order; junction bases with no gene match: 14. The CDR3 runs to 17 residues.